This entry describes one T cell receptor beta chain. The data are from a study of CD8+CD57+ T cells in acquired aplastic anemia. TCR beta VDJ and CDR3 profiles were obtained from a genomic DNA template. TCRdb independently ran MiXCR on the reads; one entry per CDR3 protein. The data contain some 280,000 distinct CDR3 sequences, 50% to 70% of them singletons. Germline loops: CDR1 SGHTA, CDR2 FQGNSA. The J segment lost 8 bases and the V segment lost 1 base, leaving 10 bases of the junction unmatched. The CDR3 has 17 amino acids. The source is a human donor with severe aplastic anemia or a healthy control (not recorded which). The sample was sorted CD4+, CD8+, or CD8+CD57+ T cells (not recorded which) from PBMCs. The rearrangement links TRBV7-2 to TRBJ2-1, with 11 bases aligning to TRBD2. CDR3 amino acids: CASSLGRRLAGGHEQFF. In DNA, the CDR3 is TGTGCCAGCAGCTTAGGTCGTCGTCTAGCGGGGGGCCATGAGCAGTTCTTC.